A selection of T cell receptor beta chains follows, all from one sample in a study of blood T cell repertoires in COVID-19. Assay: immunoSEQ multiplex PCR; the TCRdb copy retains only in-frame clones and omits some. The repertoire holds 61,000 or so clones, with under 85% as singletons. Sample: peripheral blood. The receptors shown here come from a woman in her 70s with acute or convalescent COVID-19. CDR3s include the opening cysteine and the closing phenylalanine or tryptophan. A D gene is named only where the DNA matches it firmly. Where a row states a size, it is once, few, many or the class of an expanded clone; other rows omit it.

V	D	J	size	DNA	CDR3
TRBV6-5	-	TRBJ1-1	-	TGTGCCAGCAGGACAGTTGTGGACACTGAAGCTTTCTTT	CASRTVVDTEAFF
TRBV25-1	TRBD1	TRBJ2-1	-	TGTGCCAGCAGTTCTCCCCGGACAGGGAGCGACAATGAGCAGTTCTTC	CASSSPRTGSDNEQFF
TRBV6-4	-	TRBJ2-5	-	TGTGCCAGCACCCTGGTCGGGTCTCCGGGGGAAGAGACCCAGTACTTC	CASTLVGSPGEETQYF
TRBV19	TRBD1	TRBJ1-2	-	TGTGCCAGTAGCACGGGACAGGGGGCGGATGGCTACACCTTC	CASSTGQGADGYTF
TRBV7-2	-	TRBJ2-5	-	TGTGCCAGCAGCTTAGCGGGGGGGCGTGAGACCCAGTACTTC	CASSLAGGRETQYF
TRBV7-6	-	TRBJ2-5	-	TGTGCCAGCAGCTTAGCCGGTCGCAACCTTAAGGAGACCCAGTACTTC	CASSLAGRNLKETQYF
TRBV29-1	-	TRBJ1-1	-	TGCAGCGTTACCACAGGACGGAACACTGAAGCTTTCTTT	CSVTTGRNTEAFF
TRBV7-9	TRBD2	TRBJ2-3	-	TGTGCCAGCAGCTTATCTTGGGGGGGAAGCACAGATACGCAGTATTTT	CASSLSWGGSTDTQYF
TRBV4-1	TRBD1	TRBJ1-1	-	TGCGCCAGCAGTCAAGGGACAGGGGTTGAAGCTTTCTTT	CASSQGTGVEAFF
TRBV12-5	TRBD1	TRBJ1-1	-	TGTGCTAGTGGAACCACAGGGGGGAATCGAGCTTTCTTT	CASGTTGGNRAFF
TRBV14	TRBD1	TRBJ1-2	-	TGTGCCAGCAGCCTTGGGGGGACAGCCACCCATGGCTACACCTTC	CASSLGGTATHGYTF
TRBV6-6	-	TRBJ1-3	-	TGTGCCAGCAGCCGGGAGGAGAGAAACACCATATATTTT	CASSREERNTIYF
TRBV10-3	-	TRBJ2-4	-	TGTGCCATCAGTGAGTCTAGTGTTCGGGGTTCCAAAAACATTCAGTACTTC	CAISESSVRGSKNIQYF
TRBV7-3	TRBD1	TRBJ1-2	-	TGTGCCAGCAGCTTAACAGGGGGCGATGGCTACACCTTC	CASSLTGGDGYTF
TRBV7-2	TRBD2	TRBJ2-4	once	TGTGCCAGCAGCTTCATGGCGGGGGGTACCGGGGACATTCAGTACTTC	CASSFMAGGTGDIQYF
TRBV6-1	-	TRBJ1-5	-	TGTGCCAGCAGCAGTCCGGGGGTGGGCGATCAGCCCCAGCATTTT	CASSSPGVGDQPQHF
TRBV4-1	TRBD1	TRBJ2-7	-	TGCGCCAGCAGCCAAGCGACAGGGTCCCTTGTATACGAGCAGTACTTC	CASSQATGSLVYEQYF
TRBV5-1	-	TRBJ1-6	-	TGCGCCAGCAGCTTGGGGGCTAACTATAATTCACCCCTCCACTTT	CASSLGANYNSPLHF
TRBV30	-	TRBJ1-2	-	TGTGCCTGGATTTGGAGGGACTATGGCTACACCTTC	CAWIWRDYGYTF
TRBV5-4	TRBD1	TRBJ1-6	-	TGTGCCAGCAGCCAAGGACAGGGGAACTATAATTCACCCCTCCACTTT	CASSQGQGNYNSPLHF
TRBV12-3/TRBV12-4	-	TRBJ2-3	-	TGTGCCAGCAGTCAGAACACAGATACGCAGTATTTT	CASSQNTDTQYF
TRBV5-6	TRBD1	TRBJ1-2	-	TGTGCCAGCAGCCCAATTGAGGGGACAGCCGCTGAGGGCTACACCTTC	CASSPIEGTAAEGYTF
TRBV15	TRBD1	TRBJ2-5	-	TGTGCCACCAGCCGCGGGGGACAGGGTGAGACCCAGTACTTC	CATSRGGQGETQYF
TRBV14	-	TRBJ2-2	-	TGTGCCAGCAGCCCGTTGTTGGCGGGGAACACCGGGGAGCTGTTTTTT	CASSPLLAGNTGELFF
TRBV5-5	-	TRBJ2-7	-	TGTGCCAGCAGCTGGGAGGGGGGTGTCCACGAGCAGTACTTC	CASSWEGGVHEQYF
TRBV25-1	TRBD1	TRBJ1-6	many	TGTGCCAGCAGTGAAGGACAGGGTAAATCCTATAATTCACCCCTCCACTTT	CASSEGQGKSYNSPLHF
TRBV5-6	-	TRBJ2-6	-	TGTGCCAGCAGCTTGGGGGGCTCCAACTCTGGGGCCAACGTCCTGACTTTC	CASSLGGSNSGANVLTF
TRBV6-5	TRBD2	TRBJ2-1	-	TGTGCCAGCAGTTACTCGGGGCGGGGGGCCTACAATGAGCAGTTCTTC	CASSYSGRGAYNEQFF
TRBV9	TRBD1	TRBJ1-6	once	TGTGCCAGCAGCCCCTATTTACAGGGGAATTCACCCCTCCACTTT	CASSPYLQGNSPLHF